The entry that follows covers one T cell receptor (beta chain) sequence. Each mixed lymphocyte reaction held roughly 200,000 CFSE-labeled responders and roughly 200,000 irradiated violet-dye-labeled stimulators. The data were taken from a study of graft-versus-host responses after intestinal transplantation. The study, taken as a whole, reports: Investigators detected GvH clones in recipient marrow, with some emerging earlier in ileum or blood. HvG clone declines early post-transplant were associated with peak circulating GvH levels.

CDR1 and CDR2 from the germline V gene are MNHEY and SVGAGI. This CDR3 comprises 14 residues. V trimming: 0 bases; J trimming: 9 bases; junction bases outside the gene matches: 5. Generated by immunoSEQ multiplex PCR, the TCRdb table keeps only in-frame clones and is missing some. The sample has 23,000 or so clones; around two fifths are singletons. The sequencing here drew on alloreactive CD4+ T cells from a mixed lymphocyte reaction culture, taken before intestinal transplant. Subset reported: CFSE-low proliferating T cells sorted from approximately six-day pre-transplant mixed lymphocyte reaction (GvH or HvG direction). This receptor was identified in a human patient who received an intestinal transplant. The chain is built from TRBV6-5 and TRBJ2-1, with TRBD1 identical over 7 bases. CDR3 region: CASSYSSRGREQFF. The CDR3 DNA sequence: TGTGCCAGCAGTTACTCGAGTAGGGGGCGTGAGCAGTTCTTC.